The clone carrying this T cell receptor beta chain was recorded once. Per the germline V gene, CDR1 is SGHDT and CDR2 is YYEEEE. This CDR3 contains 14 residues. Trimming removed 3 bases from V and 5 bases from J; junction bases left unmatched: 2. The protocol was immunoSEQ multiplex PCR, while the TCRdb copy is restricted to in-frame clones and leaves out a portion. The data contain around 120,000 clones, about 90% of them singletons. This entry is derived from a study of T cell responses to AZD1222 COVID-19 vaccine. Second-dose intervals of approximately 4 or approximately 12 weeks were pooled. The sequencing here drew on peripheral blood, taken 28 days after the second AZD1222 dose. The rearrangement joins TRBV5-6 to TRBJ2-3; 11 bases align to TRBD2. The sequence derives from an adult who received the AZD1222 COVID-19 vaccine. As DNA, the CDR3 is TGTGCCAGCAGCTCAGGACTAGCGGGAGATACGCAGTATTTT. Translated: CASSSGLAGDTQYF.